This T cell receptor (beta chain) was observed in a study of CD8 T cells in ankylosing spondylitis. Study-level findings and limits: Certain motif variants had earlier appeared in reactive arthritis synovial fluid and blood. A TCR beta motif of roughly eight highly homologous variants appeared characteristic of ankylosing spondylitis blood. Reported data indicate significant enrichment of disease-linked clones within matched ankylosing spondylitis synovial fluid.

Quantitative 5'-RACE was performed with molecular barcodes, and it yielded the TCR beta libraries. MiXCR was run by TCRdb on the 5' RACE reads, yielding one entry per CDR3 protein. The profile covers 160,000 or so distinct CDR3 sequences, with roughly 10% appearing a single time and more than 13% taken by the ten largest. The table lists this clonotype with a few counts. The antigen remains undetermined. Trimming pared 4 bases from V and 1 base from J, leaving 10 bases between. Germline values: CDR1 LNHNV, CDR2 YYDKDF (reference sequence). The CDR3 contains 14 residues. The sequenced sample was blood, either unsorted or a sorted T cell fraction (not recorded which). J is TRBJ2-5 and V is TRBV15; D unresolved. The TCR sequence derives from a female donor with ankylosing spondylitis or in good health (not recorded which). The CDR3 region is CATSKPSLQETQYF. The CDR3 DNA reads TGTGCCACCAGCAAACCTTCCCTCCAAGAGACCCAGTACTTC. The entire variable domain, with the rest obtained from reference TRBV15 and TRBJ2-5, is as follows: DAMVIQNPRYQVTQFGKPVTLSCSQTLNHNVMYWYQQKSSQAPKLLFHYYDKDFNNEADTPDNFQSRRPNTSFCFLDIRSPGLGDTAMYLCATSKPSLQETQYFGPGTRLLVL.